This is a list of T cell receptor beta chains from one sample in a study of T cells in Graves' hyperthyroidism and ophthalmopathy. Each CDR3 protein is one row after TCRdb ran MiXCR on the multiplex PCR reads. This table has 530,000 or so distinct CDR3 sequences, roughly a sixth appearing once. Sequencing was performed on blood. These receptors came from a woman aged 18 to 35 with Graves' ophthalmopathy. The CDR3 runs from the conserved cysteine through the conserved F or W. The D gene is left open where the match is weak. Clone size, where shown, is once, few, many, or a class for clones that have expanded.

size,J,D,V,DNA,CDR3
many,TRBJ1-2,-,TRBV7-2,TGTGCCAGCAATCGCGGGGTCACAGTATACACCTTC,CASNRGVTVYTF
many,TRBJ2-5,-,TRBV15,TGTGCCACCAGCAGTCTTACTGGCCTTCCCATGGAGACCCAGTACTTC,CATSSLTGLPMETQYF
many,TRBJ1-2,-,TRBV6-1,TGTGCCAGCAGTCTTCGGGGTCGGGGACACTTCTATGGCTACACCTTC,CASSLRGRGHFYGYTF
-,TRBJ1-2,-,TRBV6-1,TGTGCCAGCGGGGGAACCAACTATGGCTACACCTTC,CASGGTNYGYTF
many,TRBJ2-5,TRBD2,TRBV6-6,TGTGCCAGCAGTTACTCGCTTTGCAAGCGGGGGGAGACCCAGTACTTC,CASSYSLCKRGETQYF
-,TRBJ1-1,TRBD1,TRBV9,TGTGCCAGCAGCGAAGGACAGGGGTGGAACACTGAAGCTTTCTTT,CASSEGQGWNTEAFF
many,TRBJ2-7,-,TRBV11-2,TGTGCCAGCAGCTTAGACGCCCCAGGGGCCTACGAGCAGTACTTC,CASSLDAPGAYEQYF
many,TRBJ1-1,-,TRBV6-1,TGTGCCAGCAGTTTCAGGGACATCATGAACACTGAAGCTTTCTTT,CASSFRDIMNTEAFF
many,TRBJ2-7,TRBD2,TRBV12-3/TRBV12-4,TGTGCCAGCAGTTTAGTAGCGGGGTTCTACGAGCAGTACTTC,CASSLVAGFYEQYF
-,TRBJ2-7,TRBD1,TRBV19,TGTGCCAGTAGTACCGGGGGACAGGGGACCCGCGAGCAGTACTTC,CASSTGGQGTREQYF
many,TRBJ2-2,-,TRBV6-5,TGTGCCAGCAGTTACTCGGGGGACACCGGGGAGCTGTTTTTT,CASSYSGDTGELFF
many,TRBJ2-5,-,TRBV2,TGTGCCAGCAGCGACAGATACCAAGAGACCCAGTACTTC,CASSDRYQETQYF
-,TRBJ2-1,TRBD2,TRBV19,TGTGCCAGTAGTATAGTTACTAGCGGGTTACAGTTCTTC,CASSIVTSGLQFF
-,TRBJ2-2,-,TRBV12-3/TRBV12-4,TGTGCCAGCAGTTTAGGGACAATGAACACCGGGGAGCTGTTTTTT,CASSLGTMNTGELFF
-,TRBJ1-6,-,TRBV12-3/TRBV12-4,TGTGCCAGCAGTGAATCCTATTCACCCCTCCACTTT,CASSESYSPLHF
many,TRBJ1-1,-,TRBV5-5,TGTGCCAGCAGCTTGAACCAAGGCGACACTGAAGCTTTCTTT,CASSLNQGDTEAFF
-,TRBJ2-1,-,TRBV5-5,TGTGCCAGCAGAGACCCTCCTAGCTCGGAGCAGTTCTTC,CASRDPPSSEQFF
-,TRBJ2-5,TRBD1,TRBV28,TGTGCCAGCAGCCGAATGACAGGGGCGGGGGAGACCCAGTACTTC,CASSRMTGAGETQYF
-,TRBJ2-5,-,TRBV11-2,TGTGCCAGCAGCTTAGATTTTGGGGAGACCCAGTACTTC,CASSLDFGETQYF
-,TRBJ1-5,-,TRBV2,TGTGCCAGCAGTCTACAGGGTGAGCAGCCCCAGCATTTT,CASSLQGEQPQHF
many,TRBJ1-2,-,TRBV15,TGTGCCACCAGCCCACCTGAGGGCTATGGCTACACCTTC,CATSPPEGYGYTF
few,TRBJ2-1,TRBD2,TRBV9,TGTGCCAGCAGCCCCTCCGGGACTACCCACAATGAGCAGTTCTTC,CASSPSGTTHNEQFF
many,TRBJ2-1,TRBD1,TRBV28,TGTGCCAGCAGTTGGGGACAGGGGGAATACAATGAGCAGTTCTTC,CASSWGQGEYNEQFF
many,TRBJ1-2,-,TRBV30,TGTGCCTGGTACCTAACAGGTACCCATGGCTACACCTTC,CAWYLTGTHGYTF
many,TRBJ1-5,-,TRBV7-2,TGTGCCAGCAGCTTAGCAGACAGGAACAATCAGCCCCAGCATTTT,CASSLADRNNQPQHF
-,TRBJ2-7,-,TRBV7-2,TGTGCCAGCAGCCGGAAGGGGTCGGCCGCTAGCTCCTACGAGCAGTACTTC,CASSRKGSAASSYEQYF
few,TRBJ1-3,-,TRBV13,TGTGCCAGCAGCCTAGTCTCCGGGGGAAACACCATATATTTT,CASSLVSGGNTIYF
few,TRBJ1-5,-,TRBV14,TGTGCCAGCAGCCCCCTCGGGAGGCAGCCCCAGCATTTT,CASSPLGRQPQHF